This T cell receptor (beta chain) stems from a study of response to subunit inactivated influenza vaccine. MiXCR, run by TCRdb on the RT-PCR reads, gives a single entry per CDR3 protein. Among approximately 300,000 distinct CDR3 sequences, roughly 22% were seen once, and the ten largest hold about a tenth. Points on this clonotype: Its antigen is unidentified.

General study points: Authors suggested few new T cells are recruited by each seasonal influenza vaccination.

The V end was cut by 5 bases, the J end by 4 bases, with 9 bases between. Germline V gene lookup returns CDR1 SGHAT and CDR2 FQNNGV. The CDR3 consists of 13 residues. Sequencing used PBMCs from blood, obtained less than 22 months after vaccination. The clonotype comes from a man between 50 and 75 years old who received an inactivated influenza vaccine. The V and J genes are TRBV11-2 and TRBJ2-1; D call uncertain. In DNA, the CDR3 is TGTGCCAGCAGCCCGGACCAATACAATGAGCAGTTCTTC. This gives the protein CASSPDQYNEQFF.